The 21 T cell receptor beta chains given below trace back to one sample, sequenced in a study of shared clonotypes between healthy human individuals. The method was immunoSEQ multiplex PCR; TCRdb's version includes in-frame clones alone and lacks a portion of them. In the table there are around 440,000 clones, roughly three quarters of which are singletons. The sequencing sample was made of PBMCs. The receptors were gathered from a woman between 40 and 50 years old in good health. Some clones in this sample may be carry-over from other donors' samples.

The chain links TRBV28 to TRBJ2-1; 10 bases fit TRBD2. CDR1 MDHEN and CDR2 SYDVKM come from the germline V gene. There are 14 residues in the CDR3. The V and J ends lost 5 bases and 4 bases, in that order; junction bases with no gene match: 2. The CDR3 reads CASSPSGSYNEQFF. CDR3 coding DNA: TGTGCCAGCAGTCCTAGCGGGAGTTACAATGAGCAGTTCTTC. The complete variable domain, with remaining parts taken from reference TRBV28 and TRBJ2-1, reads DVKVTQSSRYLVKRTGEKVFLECVQDMDHENMFWYRQDPGLGLRLIYFSYDVKMKEKGDIPEGYSVSREKKERFSLILESASTNQTSMYLCASSPSGSYNEQFFGPGTRLTVL.

This chain links TRBV5-1 with TRBJ2-7; 12 nucleotides line up with TRBD2. The CDR3 has 16 amino acids. V lost 4 bases and J lost 2; bases outside the gene matches: 7. CDR1 and CDR2 (germline): SGHRS, YFSETQ. The CDR3 reads CASSPGLAGLTYEQYF. The CDR3 DNA is TGCGCCAGCAGCCCAGGACTAGCGGGACTCACCTACGAGCAGTACTTC.

J is TRBJ2-5 and V is TRBV28; D may match TRBD1 or TRBD2 (6 bases each). Trimming pared 5 bases from V and 2 bases from J, leaving 18 bases between. This CDR3 has 16 residues. Looked up from germline, CDR1 is MDHEN and CDR2 is SYDVKM. CDR3 amino acids: CASSGGTPRGQETQYF. In DNA, the CDR3 is TGTGCCAGCAGTGGCGGGACACCTAGGGGGCAAGAGACCCAGTACTTC.

The table lists this clone with a count of one. The rearrangement joins TRBV7-2 to TRBJ2-1; D is ambiguous. Germline CDR1 and CDR2: SGHTA and FQGNSA. The CDR3 extends over 15 amino acids. Trimming left V 3 bases short and J 7 bases short, with 16 bases between. This chain's CDR3 is CASSFDPVAGNEQFF. The CDR3 DNA follows: TGTGCCAGCAGCTTTGACCCAGTGGCTGGGAATGAGCAGTTCTTC.

V is TRBV5-1 and J is TRBJ2-6; D perhaps matches TRBD1 (6 bases). V gave up 4 bases and J gave up 0 bases, with 11 bases separating them. Germline V gene sequence: CDR1 SGHRS, CDR2 YFSETQ. The CDR3 is 16 amino acids. The CDR3 spells CASSTQGDSGANVLTF. The CDR3 nucleotides are TGCGCCAGCAGCACACAGGGAGACTCTGGGGCCAACGTCCTGACTTTC.

About this clone: A far larger clone is just one base off, so this is likely a read error. The CDR3: CASSQDGGAGANVLTF. CDR3 bases: TGCGCCAGCAGCCAAGATGGGGGGGCAGGGGCCAACGTCCTGACTTTC. The J gene is TRBJ2-6, the V gene TRBV4-3; tentatively, D is TRBD2 (7 bases). The V end lost 0 bases, the J end lost 4 bases, and 10 bases lay between the germline ends. CDR3 size: 16 residues. Germline lookup yields CDR1 LGHNA and CDR2 YSLEER.

The chain employs TRBV25-1 and TRBJ2-1; possibly TRBD1 for D (6 bases). The germline V and J ends were trimmed by 2 bases and 6 bases, with 11 bases remaining between them. CDR1 is MGHDK and CDR2 is SYGVNS in the germline V gene. This CDR3 is built from 14 residues. CDR3 sequence: CASSEETGRNEQFF. DNA of the CDR3: TGTGCCAGCAGTGAAGAAACAGGGCGCAATGAGCAGTTCTTC.

This chain links TRBV2 with TRBJ1-4, with D uncertain. The CDR3 loop spans 14 amino acids. Per the germline V gene, CDR1 is SNHLY and CDR2 is FYNNEI. Trimming stripped 4 bases from V and 4 bases from J, with 10 bases between. CDR3 coding DNA: TGTGCCAGCAGTGCGGGCCAGTTTAATGAAAAACTGTTTTTT. This gives the protein CASSAGQFNEKLFF.

This clone was seen only once. The V gene is TRBV9, the J gene TRBJ2-5; D might be TRBD1 (6 bases). Trimming removed 4 bases at V and 1 base at J, with 17 bases between. This CDR3 is built from 16 residues. The V gene's germline CDR1 is SGDLS and CDR2 YYNGEE. The CDR3 DNA sequence: TGTGCCAGCAGCCCAACCAGGGGTTTCATCCAAGAGACCCAGTACTTC. This translates into CASSPTRGFIQETQYF.

This clone came up many times. The sample holds other DNA sequences that translate to the same CDR3. The rearrangement joins TRBV7-9 to TRBJ1-2; 9 nucleotides match TRBD1. There are 16 residues in the CDR3. Germline V gene lookup returns CDR1 SEHNR and CDR2 FQNEAQ (reference sequence). V gave up 3 bases and J gave up 3 bases; unmatched junction bases: 8. The CDR3 bases are TGTGCCAGCAGCTTGAACAGGGGGCGGGTGGACTATGGCTACACCTTC. Translating it yields CASSLNRGRVDYGYTF.

The chain employs TRBV6-6 and TRBJ2-2; D is uncertain. Trimming took off 6 bases at V and 6 bases at J, with 14 bases between the two ends. The length of the CDR3 is 14 residues. Looked up from germline, CDR1 is MNHNY and CDR2 is SVGAGI (reference sequence). The CDR3 protein is CASSPPLGSGELFF. The CDR3 DNA sequence: TGTGCCAGCAGCCCCCCACTTGGTTCCGGGGAGCTGTTTTTT.

This sequence joins TRBV7-3 and TRBJ2-3; the match to TRBD2 covers 12 bases. V was pared by 0 bases and J by 4 bases, with 17 bases of the junction left unmatched. Germline values: CDR1 SGHTA, CDR2 FQGTGA. The CDR3 is 21 amino acids. The CDR3 region has the DNA TGTGCCAGCAGCTTAACTTCGGCGATTTTCCTAGCGGGAGGGCCGTCAGATACGCAGTATTTT. This codes for CASSLTSAIFLAGGPSDTQYF.

The genes are TRBV10-1 and TRBJ2-7; tentatively, D is TRBD1 (5 bases). The ends were cut back, 4 bases at V and 3 bases at J, with 10 bases in the middle. CDR1 WNHNN and CDR2 SYGVQD come from the germline V gene (reference sequence). This CDR3 region has 13 residues. In DNA form, the CDR3 reads TGCGCCAGCAGTGCGACAGCGATCTACGAGCAGTACTTC. Amino acids: CASSATAIYEQYF.

About this clone itself: An end of the junction does not agree with germline; a read error may underlie this. The chain combines TRBV30 with TRBJ2-7; 7 bases fit TRBD1. Per the germline V gene, CDR1 is GTSNPN and CDR2 is SVGIG (reference sequence). The CDR3 extends over 16 amino acids. CDR3 nucleotides: TGTGCCTGGAAATCCTTGGGACAGCCGAGCTCCTACGGGCAGTACTTC. Protein: CAWKSLGQPSSYGQYF.

The chain carries TRBV2 and TRBJ2-2, with TRBD1 matching 7 bases. Germline CDR1 SNHLY, CDR2 FYNNEI. The J segment lost 3 bases and the V segment lost 5 bases, leaving 6 bases of the junction unmatched. This CDR3 comprises 15 residues. CDR3 amino acids: CASSRQGVDTGELFF. In DNA, the CDR3 is TGTGCCAGCAGTCGGCAGGGGGTAGACACCGGGGAGCTGTTTTTT.

Worth noting for this clone: Other DNA sequences from this sample encode an identical CDR3 as well. The chain is built from TRBV20-1 and TRBJ2-1; D unclear. V lost 5 bases and J lost 0, with 2 bases in between. The germline gives CDR1 DFQATT, CDR2 SNEGSKA (reference sequence). The CDR3 extends over 11 amino acids. The CDR3 spells CSAPSYNEQFF. The CDR3 DNA reads TGCAGTGCTCCCTCCTACAATGAGCAGTTCTTC.

The rearrangement links TRBV10-3 to TRBJ2-1; 10 bases agree with TRBD2. Germline V gives CDR1 ENHRY, CDR2 SYGVKD. This CDR3 has 13 amino acids. Trimming removed 10 bases from V and 3 bases from J; junction bases left unmatched: 3. DNA of the CDR3: TGTGCCACCAGGACTAGCGGCTACAATGAGCAGTTCTTC. Translation gives CATRTSGYNEQFF.

This clone was seen a handful of times. The V gene is TRBV2, the J gene TRBJ2-3, with 8 bases lining up with TRBD2. This CDR3 is built from 18 residues. The germline V gene encodes CDR1 SNHLY and CDR2 FYNNEI. V shed 8 bases, J shed 5 bases, and the junction held 21 bases outside the gene matches. The CDR3 coding sequence is TGTGCCAGCCCTCTTCAGAGTCCGGGACTAGTTCTCAGAGATACGCAGTATTTT. This gives the protein CASPLQSPGLVLRDTQYF.

The gene calls are TRBV5-1 and TRBJ2-7; D is perhaps TRBD1 (6 bases). Germline V lookup: CDR1 SGHRS, CDR2 YFSETQ. V shed 1 base and J shed 3 bases, with 11 bases lying between them. The CDR3 is 14 amino acids. The CDR3 DNA follows: TGCGCCAGCAGCTTGAAGAACAGGGACTACGAGCAGTACTTC. The encoded protein is CASSLKNRDYEQYF. Using reference TRBV5-1 and TRBJ2-7 for the parts outside the CDR3, the full variable domain is KAGVTQTPRYLIKTRGQQVTLSCSPISGHRSVSWYQQTPGQGLQFLFEYFSETQRNKGNFPGRFSGRQFSNSRSEMNVSTLELGDSALYLCASSLKNRDYEQYFGPGTRLTVT.

The rearrangement uses TRBV2 and TRBJ1-1; no reliable D call. The CDR3 is 14 residues long. V lost 6 bases and J 2 bases, leaving 13 bases between the germline ends. Germline V gene lookup returns CDR1 SNHLY and CDR2 FYNNEI. The CDR3: CASSNLGINTEAFF. CDR3 nucleotides: TGTGCCAGCAGCAATCTCGGGATAAACACTGAAGCTTTCTTT. The complete variable domain, with remaining parts taken from reference TRBV2 and TRBJ1-1, reads EPEVTQTPSHQVTQMGQEVILRCVPISNHLYFYWYRQILGQKVEFLVSFYNNEISEKSEIFDDQFSVERPDGSNFTLKIRSTKLEDSAMYFCASSNLGINTEAFFGQGTRLTVV.

The chain couples TRBV29-1 to TRBJ2-5; D uncertain. The DNA end is a closer match to TRBJ2-7, so the J assignment may be wrong. CDR3 length: 12 residues. The germline CDR1 and CDR2 sequences are SQVTM and ANQGSEA. CDR3 DNA: TGCAGCGTTGAAGTCGAGGCCTACGAGCAGTACTTC. Residues: CSVEVEAYEQYF.